Sequencing of this T cell receptor beta chain was carried out in a study of T cell repertoires in cytomegalovirus infection. Turning to the study itself: Public TCR beta signatures marked donors with CMV infection and the matching HLA.

This CDR3 contains 16 residues. Germline V lookup: CDR1 KGHSH, CDR2 LQKENI. Germline trimming cut 2 bases from V and 3 bases from J; bases unmatched to any gene: 8. This clonotype was observed a handful of times. What it binds is not known. MiXCR, run by TCRdb on the reads, gives a single entry per CDR3 protein. This table holds 650,000 to 900,000 distinct CDR3 sequences, approximately 32% found once. The starting material was cultured CD8+ T cells from PBMCs, obtained from culture after CMV antigen stimulation. The clonotype originates from a human donor in good health (CMV status not recorded). Some clones in this sample may be carry-over from other donors' samples. The V gene is TRBV18, the J gene TRBJ1-1; 8 nucleotides align to TRBD1. Written as DNA, the CDR3 is TGTGCCAGCTCACCAATCAGGACAGGGATGGACACTGAAGCTTTCTTT. This sequence encodes CASSPIRTGMDTEAFF.